The 20 T cell receptor beta chains in this list originate from one sample, sequenced in a study of patients and donors after allogeneic stem cell transplantation. Each CDR3 protein is one row after TCRdb ran MiXCR on the RT-PCR reads. The sample consists of tens of thousands of distinct CDR3 sequences, roughly 52% of them appearing once. The sample comprised blood, either unsorted or a sorted T cell fraction (not recorded which). The receptor source for this set is a human donor who was either an allogeneic HSCT recipient or a stem cell or donor lymphocyte infusion donor (not recorded which). It is not recorded whose cells these are; they may come from a transplant donor.

Only a few counts were recorded for this clonotype. The rearrangement links TRBV3-1 to TRBJ1-2, with D hard to call. Germline CDR1 is LGHDT and CDR2 is YNNKEL (reference sequence). The CDR3 runs to 16 residues. V shed 5 bases and J shed 4 bases, with 20 bases lying between them. The CDR3 coding sequence is TGTGCCAGCAGCTACATTACTACCGGACTCCCCTATGGCTACACCTTC. Translation gives CASSYITTGLPYGYTF. Full variable domain (rest looked up from reference TRBV3-1 and TRBJ1-2): DTAVSQTPKYLVTQMGNDKSIKCEQNLGHDTMYWYKQDSKKFLKIMFSYNNKELIINETVPNRFSPKSPDKAHLNLHINSLELGDSAVYFCASSYITTGLPYGYTFGSGTRLTVV.

This clonotype was seen a single time. CDR3 DNA: TGTGCCAGCAGCTGGGGTGGCGGAGAAAACACCATATATTTT. It is translated as CASSWGGGENTIYF. This chain connects TRBV5-5 to TRBJ1-3; unclear D gene. Trimming cost V 3 bases and J 6 bases, with 13 bases left between them. Germline-derived CDR1 and CDR2 are SGHKS and YYEKEE (reference sequence). There are 14 residues in the CDR3.

This clonotype was counted between two and nine times. V gene TRBV19 combines with J gene TRBJ1-6; D ambiguous. V lost 0 bases, J lost 11 bases, and 14 bases lay in between. Germline V gives CDR1 LNHDA, CDR2 SQIVND (reference sequence). The CDR3 runs 15 residues. In nucleotides, the CDR3 is TGTGCCAGTAGTATAGAGGGCTCCCACGCGGCACCCCTCCACTTT. Protein sequence: CASSIEGSHAAPLHF.

The chain joins TRBV12-3 or TRBV12-4 to TRBJ1-2, with 7 bases lining up with TRBD1. Trimming cost V 5 bases and J 5 bases; bases outside gene matches: 14. The CDR3 has 16 amino acids. CDR3 residues: CASSPRGTARTYGYTF. For the CDR3, the DNA is TGTGCCAGCAGTCCGCGTGGGACAGCGAGAACTTATGGCTACACCTTC.

CDR3: CASSTPDSWGTEAFF. CDR3 sequence (DNA): TGTGCCAGCAGCACCCCGGACAGCTGGGGAACTGAAGCTTTCTTT. The chain carries TRBV6-5 and TRBJ1-1; the D gene is possibly TRBD1 (6 bases). CDR1 and CDR2 from the germline V gene are MNHEY and SVGAGI. V lost 6 bases, J lost 5 bases, and 19 bases lay in between. This CDR3 contains 15 residues.

The chain combines TRBV27 with TRBJ2-7, with 7 nucleotides matching TRBD1. Trimming cost V 4 bases and J 3 bases; bases outside gene matches: 6. From germline, CDR1 is MNHEY and CDR2 SMNVEV (reference sequence). The CDR3 runs 14 residues. The CDR3 reads CASSYVRDSYEQYF. The CDR3 region has the DNA TGTGCCAGCAGTTACGTTAGGGACAGCTACGAGCAGTACTTC.

This chain joins TRBV11-1 and TRBJ2-1; 9 bases map to TRBD1. The CDR3 extends over 15 amino acids. Trimming took 5 bases from V and 7 from J; bases not matched to a gene: 9. The germline CDR1 and CDR2 sequences are SGHAT and FQDESV (reference sequence). DNA for the CDR3: TGTGCCAGCAGCCTACGCGGGACAGGGTGGAATGAGCAGTTCTTC. The encoded protein is CASSLRGTGWNEQFF.

This clonotype was observed a few times. The V gene is TRBV29-1, the J gene TRBJ1-2; 8 bases are shared with TRBD1. Trimming at V came to 6 bases and at J to 4 bases, leaving 19 bases not matched to a gene. Germline V gives CDR1 SQVTM, CDR2 ANQGSEA. CDR3 length: 17 amino acids. In DNA form, the CDR3 reads TGCAGCGTCAGAGGCGGGGACAGGAGCCATGAAGGCTATGGCTACACCTTC. Protein: CSVRGGDRSHEGYGYTF.

The rearrangement uses TRBV7-8 and TRBJ2-3; 11 nucleotides agree with TRBD2. V shed 5 bases, J shed 11 bases, and the junction held 18 bases outside the gene matches. Germline loops: CDR1 SGHVS, CDR2 FQNEAQ. The CDR3 runs to 17 residues. CDR3 coding DNA: TGTGCCAGCAGCCCCCCCCTAGCGGGAGGAAGGGGTCAAGGGCAGTATTTT. Residues: CASSPPLAGGRGQGQYF. Filled out from reference TRBV7-8 and TRBJ2-3, the complete variable domain reads GAGVSQSPRYKVAKRGQDVALRCDPISGHVSLFWYQQALGQGPEFLTYFQNEAQLDKSGLPSDRFFAERPEGSVSTLKIQRTQQEDSAVYLCASSPPLAGGRGQGQYFGPGTRLTVL.

A few counts support this clonotype. The rearrangement joins TRBV7-2 to TRBJ1-3; D gene unclear. Germline-derived CDR1 and CDR2 are SGHTA and FQGNSA. The CDR3 totals 16 residues. The V end was cut by 5 bases, the J end by 0 bases, with 14 bases between. Here the CDR3 reads CASSPRRLSSGNTIYF. The CDR3 nucleotides read TGTGCCAGCAGCCCTAGGAGACTAAGCTCTGGAAACACCATATATTTT.

This chain links TRBV6-5 with TRBJ1-1; D not certain. V was trimmed by 6 bases and J by 3 bases, leaving 5 bases between them. This CDR3 region has 11 residues. Germline values: CDR1 MNHEY, CDR2 SVGAGI. The CDR3 spells CASRKDTEAFF. The CDR3 DNA is TGTGCCAGCAGAAAAGACACTGAAGCTTTCTTT.

The chain employs TRBV7-9 and TRBJ1-4; D remains ambiguous. The CDR3 has 18 residues. Looked up from germline, CDR1 is SEHNR and CDR2 is FQNEAQ (reference sequence). V gave up 5 bases and J gave up 0 bases, with 19 bases separating them. CDR3 in amino acids: CASSPPWTGRTTNEKLFF. The DNA for the CDR3 is TGTGCCAGCAGCCCACCCTGGACGGGGAGAACAACTAATGAAAAACTGTTTTTT.

V is TRBV3-1 and J is TRBJ2-1; D is ambiguous. Germline V gives CDR1 LGHDT, CDR2 YNNKEL (reference sequence). V was cut by 1 base and J by 5 bases, with 6 bases left in between. CDR3 size: 13 residues. Here the CDR3 DNA reads TGTGCCAGCAGCCAAGGGCCGAACAATGAGCAGTTCTTC. It is translated as CASSQGPNNEQFF.

The chain uses TRBV4-2 and TRBJ1-2; D not resolved. Trimming cost V 0 bases and J 7 bases, with 15 bases left between them. CDR3 length: 15 residues. The germline gives CDR1 LGHNA, CDR2 YNFKEQ. The CDR3, as DNA: TGTGCCAGCAGCCAAGATTGGAACCTACCAAGTGGCTACACCTTC. It yields the protein CASSQDWNLPSGYTF.

The chain combines TRBV7-2 with TRBJ1-5; D might be TRBD1 (5 bases). Trimming took 1 base from V and 4 from J, leaving 14 bases between them. CDR1 is SGHTA and CDR2 is FQGNSA in the germline V gene. The CDR3 spans 16 residues. The CDR3 DNA reads TGTGCCAGCAGCTTAGAGGGGCCCCTGGGGAATCAGCCCCAGCATTTT. It encodes CASSLEGPLGNQPQHF.

A few counts support this clonotype. The rearrangement links TRBV12-3 or TRBV12-4 to TRBJ1-5; the match to TRBD1 covers 7 bases. This CDR3 has 15 amino acids. Trimming at V came to 5 bases and at J to 0 bases, leaving 4 bases not matched to a gene. The DNA of the CDR3 is TGTGCCAGCAGTCCAGGGACAGATAGCAATCAGCCCCAGCATTTT. The encoded protein is CASSPGTDSNQPQHF.

The genes are TRBV12-3 or TRBV12-4 and TRBJ1-4; the D is unclear. The ends were cut back, 3 bases at V and 8 bases at J, with 13 bases in the middle. The CDR3 contains 14 residues. The CDR3 nucleotides are TGTGCCAGCAGTTTCCCTCCAGGAAGCGAAAAACTGTTTTTT. This encodes CASSFPPGSEKLFF.

This clonotype came up a few times. The chain combines TRBV12-3 or TRBV12-4 with TRBJ1-1; TRBD1 matches at 8 bases. The CDR3 contains 14 residues. The J segment lost 4 bases and the V segment lost 1 base, leaving 2 bases of the junction unmatched. The CDR3 spells CASSLGRGLTEAFF. DNA for the CDR3: TGTGCCAGCAGTTTAGGCAGGGGGCTCACTGAAGCTTTCTTT.

This clonotype was detected once. The rearrangement links TRBV7-9 to TRBJ1-1, with TRBD1 matching over 9 bases. With V trimmed by 5 bases and J by 2 bases, 6 bases remained unmatched. From germline, CDR1 is SEHNR and CDR2 FQNEAQ (reference sequence). This CDR3 comprises 15 residues. The CDR3, as DNA: TGTGCCAGCAGCCCCGAGGGACAGGGAAACACTGAAGCTTTCTTT. Residues: CASSPEGQGNTEAFF.

The chain combines TRBV7-3 with TRBJ1-5, with 7 bases fitting TRBD1. Per germline, CDR1 SGHTA and CDR2 FQGTGA. V was clipped by 5 bases and J by 7 bases; unmatched bases: 8. This CDR3 contains 14 residues. Here the CDR3 reads CASSPRTGHQPQHF. CDR3 coding DNA: TGTGCCAGCAGCCCCCGGACAGGACACCAGCCCCAGCATTTT.